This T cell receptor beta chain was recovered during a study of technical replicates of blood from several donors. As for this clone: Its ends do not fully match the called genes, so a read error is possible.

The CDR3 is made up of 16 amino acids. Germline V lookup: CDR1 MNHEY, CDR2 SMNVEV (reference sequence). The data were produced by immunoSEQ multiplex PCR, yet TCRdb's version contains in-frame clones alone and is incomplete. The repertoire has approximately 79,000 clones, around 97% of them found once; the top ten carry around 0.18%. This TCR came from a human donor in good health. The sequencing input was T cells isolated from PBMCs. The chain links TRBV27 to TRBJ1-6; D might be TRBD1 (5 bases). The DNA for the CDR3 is TGTGCCAGCAGTTCTGAGACAGTTTCCTTTAATTCACCCCTCCACTTT. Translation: CASSSETVSFNSPLHF.